One sample yielded the 27 T cell receptor beta chains listed below, sequenced in a study of T cells in Graves' hyperthyroidism and ophthalmopathy. Amplified TCR beta CDR3 regions derived from RNA transcripts. HTBI primers drove first-round RT-PCR of the TCR CDR3. TCRdb re-derived calls from the multiplex PCR reads in MiXCR, one entry per CDR3 protein. The sample lists approximately 600,000 distinct CDR3 sequences; 15% to 20% were seen once. Sequenced sample: blood. The receptors were sampled from a woman in her thirties with Graves' hyperthyroidism.

This clonotype was found many times. The V gene is TRBV6-2 or TRBV6-3, the J gene TRBJ2-1; weak D call: TRBD2 (5 bases). V was clipped by 5 bases and J by 6 bases, with 20 bases between them. Germline lookup yields CDR1 MNHEY and CDR2 SVGEGT. The CDR3 sequence is 16 residues long. The CDR3 bases are TGTGCCAGCAGTCGAAGCGGCCTCCTTACCGGCAATGAGCAGTTCTTC. Protein product: CASSRSGLLTGNEQFF.

This clonotype has ten or more counts. The rearrangement uses TRBV12-3 or TRBV12-4 and TRBJ1-1; the D gene is possibly TRBD1 (5 bases). The CDR3 extends over 12 amino acids. Deletions cut 6 bases from V and 6 bases from J, with 11 bases between. The CDR3 region has the DNA TGTGCCAGCAGACATCAGGGTTCTGAAGCTTTCTTT. Protein sequence: CASRHQGSEAFF.

The V gene is TRBV24-1, the J gene TRBJ2-3; 11 positions match TRBD2. The V and J ends lost 2 bases and 3 bases, in that order; junction bases with no gene match: 6. Germline V gives CDR1 KGHDR, CDR2 SFDVKD. The CDR3 length is 17 residues. The CDR3 sequence: CATSDSLAGGPTDTQYF. The CDR3 nucleotides are TGTGCCACCAGTGATTCGTTAGCGGGAGGGCCGACAGATACGCAGTATTTT.

The CDR3 region has the DNA TGTGCCAGCAGTCCCCGGCCCCGGCCCCTCAATCAGCCCCAGCATTTT. It translates to CASSPRPRPLNQPQHF. This chain uses TRBV6-2 or TRBV6-3 with TRBJ1-5; unclear D gene. The germline V and J ends were trimmed by 5 bases and 3 bases, with 17 bases remaining between them. This CDR3 has 16 residues. Germline V gene sequence: CDR1 MNHEY, CDR2 SVGEGT.

The sample holds many counts of this clonotype. V usage is TRBV3-1 and J usage is TRBJ1-1, with D perhaps matching TRBD1 (5 bases). The germline CDR1 and CDR2 sequences are LGHDT and YNNKEL (reference sequence). This CDR3 spans 15 amino acids. V gave up 3 bases and J gave up 5 bases, with 16 bases separating them. CDR3 DNA: TGTGCCAGCAGCCACTCGACTGCCGGGGGAACTGAAGCTTTCTTT. This translates into CASSHSTAGGTEAFF.

This clonotype was seen at least ten times. J is TRBJ2-1 and V is TRBV28; tentatively, D is TRBD1 (5 bases). V was trimmed by 3 bases and J by 5 bases, leaving 11 bases between them. Germline V gene lookup returns CDR1 MDHEN and CDR2 SYDVKM. This CDR3 region has 14 residues. CDR3 residues: CASSFRGPHNEQFF. CDR3 DNA: TGTGCCAGCAGTTTTAGGGGTCCCCACAATGAGCAGTTCTTC.

The rearrangement links TRBV20-1 to TRBJ1-6, with unresolved D. The CDR3 runs 13 residues. V lost 7 bases and J lost 3, with 10 bases in between. Germline CDR1 and CDR2: DFQATT and SNEGSKA (reference sequence). Here the CDR3 reads CSVLGYYNSPLHF. CDR3 bases: TGCAGTGTTCTGGGGTACTATAATTCACCCCTCCACTTT.

The CDR3 DNA sequence: TGTGCCAGCAGTTCGGGACTCAACCCCTACGAGCAGTACTTC. Residues: CASSSGLNPYEQYF. The rearrangement links TRBV27 to TRBJ2-7; tentative D call: TRBD2 (6 bases). Per the germline V gene, CDR1 is MNHEY and CDR2 is SMNVEV (reference sequence). Trimming pared 4 bases from V and 2 bases from J, leaving 12 bases between. This CDR3 spans 14 amino acids.

The rearrangement uses TRBV6-2 or TRBV6-3 and TRBJ2-1; possibly TRBD1 or TRBD2 for D (5 bases each). Trimming left V 6 bases short and J 0 bases short, with 9 bases between. CDR3 length equals 14 residues. Germline CDR1 MNHEY, CDR2 SVGEGT. The CDR3 protein is CASRGPSSYNEQFF. CDR3 coding DNA: TGTGCCAGCAGGGGACCGTCCTCCTACAATGAGCAGTTCTTC.

This clonotype appeared a few times. This chain connects TRBV5-4 to TRBJ1-2; perhaps TRBD1 as D (6 bases). This CDR3 comprises 16 residues. The V end lost 6 bases, the J end lost 0 bases, and 18 bases lay between the germline ends. Germline V gives CDR1 SGHNT, CDR2 YYREEE (reference sequence). The CDR3: CASTDAGTTSNYGYTF. The CDR3 coding sequence is TGTGCCAGCACCGACGCCGGGACAACTTCTAACTATGGCTACACCTTC. Full variable domain (missing parts from reference TRBV5-4 and TRBJ1-2): ETGVTQSPTHLIKTRGQQVTLRCSSQSGHNTVSWYQQALGQGPQFIFQYYREEENGRGNFPPRFSGLQFPNYSSELNVNALELDDSALYLCASTDAGTTSNYGYTFGSGTRLTVV.

This clonotype was observed a handful of times. For the CDR3, the DNA is TGTGCCAGCAGCTTCATTAGTGGGGCAGATATTCACAATGAGCAGTTCTTC. It is translated as CASSFISGADIHNEQFF. The chain links TRBV7-9 to TRBJ2-1; the D gene is possibly TRBD1 (5 bases). Trimming took 3 bases from V and 5 from J, leaving 20 bases between them. Germline CDR1 SEHNR, CDR2 FQNEAQ (reference sequence). The CDR3 covers 17 residues. Using reference TRBV7-9 and TRBJ2-1 for the parts outside the CDR3, the full variable domain is DTGVSQNPRHKITKRGQNVTFRCDPISEHNRLYWYRQTLGQGPEFLTYFQNEAQLEKSRLLSDRFSAERPKGSFSTLEIQRTEQGDSAMYLCASSFISGADIHNEQFFGPGTRLTVL.

The chain employs TRBV29-1 and TRBJ2-3; D could derive from TRBD1 or TRBD2 (5 bases each). V lost 4 bases and J lost 2, with 13 bases in between. Germline V gene lookup returns CDR1 SQVTM and CDR2 ANQGSEA. This CDR3 contains 14 residues. The CDR3 is CSVVGDGHTDTQYF. CDR3 coding DNA: TGCAGCGTTGTCGGGGACGGACACACAGATACGCAGTATTTT.

This clonotype was observed at least ten times. J is TRBJ2-7 and V is TRBV2; 7 bases align to TRBD1. The germline gives CDR1 SNHLY, CDR2 FYNNEI. After removal of 6 bases from V and 3 bases from J, the junction contained 2 bases not matched to a gene. This CDR3 has 12 amino acids. Written as DNA, the CDR3 is TGTGCCAGCAGACCAGGGGGCTACGAGCAGTACTTC. Amino acids: CASRPGGYEQYF.

In its sample, this clonotype was seen many times. This chain links TRBV30 with TRBJ1-1; D might be TRBD1 (5 bases). Trimming took 3 bases from V and 14 from J, leaving 16 bases between them. In germline, CDR1 is GTSNPN, CDR2 SVGIG (reference sequence). The CDR3 extends over 11 amino acids. CDR3 DNA: TGTGCCTGGAGCGCCCCGGGACGGATCTTCTTT. It codes for CAWSAPGRIFF.

This chain joins TRBV7-9 and TRBJ2-1, with 11 positions matching TRBD2. Germline V gives CDR1 SEHNR, CDR2 FQNEAQ (reference sequence). V was clipped by 5 bases and J by 1 base; unmatched bases: 16. There are 20 residues in the CDR3. The CDR3 sequence is CASSPSGASGRFGSYNEQFF. As DNA, the CDR3 is TGTGCCAGCAGCCCGAGTGGGGCTAGCGGGAGGTTCGGGTCCTACAATGAGCAGTTCTTC.

This clonotype came up many times. This chain connects TRBV2 to TRBJ2-3, with TRBD1 matching over 8 bases. The V and J ends lost 9 bases and 2 bases, in that order; junction bases with no gene match: 10. The CDR3 runs to 15 residues. Germline V gene data show CDR1 as SNHLY and CDR2 as FYNNEI. The CDR3 region has the DNA TGTGCCAGTTACCCGGGACAGGTAGCCACAGATACGCAGTATTTT. Protein: CASYPGQVATDTQYF.

This clonotype has ten or more counts. V is TRBV7-3 and J is TRBJ2-3, with 9 positions matching TRBD1. This CDR3 contains 15 residues. Germline CDR1 reads SGHTA; CDR2 reads FQGTGA. After removal of 3 bases from V and 7 bases from J, the junction contained 8 bases not matched to a gene. In DNA form, the CDR3 reads TGTGCCAGCAGCTTTTCCGGGACAGGGTCCAATACGCAGTATTTT. The encoded protein is CASSFSGTGSNTQYF. The variable domain in full, completed from reference TRBV7-3 and TRBJ2-3, reads GAGVSQTPSNKVTEKGKYVELRCDPISGHTALYWYRQSLGQGPEFLIYFQGTGAADDSGLPNDRFFAVRPEGSVSTLKIQRTERGDSAVYLCASSFSGTGSNTQYFGPGTRLTVL.

This sequence joins TRBV19 and TRBJ2-3; TRBD2 aligns across 10 bases. Germline assignment: CDR1 LNHDA and CDR2 SQIVND (reference sequence). The ends lost 4 bases at V and 2 bases at J; junction bases unmatched: 3. The CDR3 is 15 residues long. The CDR3, as DNA: TGTGCCAGTAGTAAACTAGCGGGATTCACAGATACGCAGTATTTT. Translated: CASSKLAGFTDTQYF.

The CDR3: CASSSGRGPKNIQYF. The CDR3, as DNA: TGTGCCAGCAGCTCCGGACGAGGACCCAAAAACATTCAGTACTTC. V usage is TRBV7-2 and J usage is TRBJ2-4; D is unclear. Trimming removed 4 bases from V and 2 bases from J, with 12 bases in between. The germline CDR1 and CDR2 sequences are SGHTA and FQGNSA. The CDR3 has 15 residues.

For this clonotype: A read error is possible here, since a much larger clone lies one base away. This sequence joins TRBV3-1 and TRBJ1-2, with TRBD1 identical over 7 bases. Germline trimming cut 4 bases from V and 8 bases from J; bases unmatched to any gene: 10. Germline V gene lookup returns CDR1 LGHDT and CDR2 YNNKEL (reference sequence). This CDR3 is 14 amino acids long. The CDR3 DNA is TGTGCCAGCAGCCGAGTTCGGCAGGGGGGAGGCTACACCTTC. Amino acid sequence: CASSRVRQGGGYTF.

In its sample, this clonotype was seen a few times. This chain links TRBV2 with TRBJ2-5; tentatively, D is TRBD1 or TRBD2 (5 bases each). Germline V gene lookup returns CDR1 SNHLY and CDR2 FYNNEI. This CDR3 is built from 14 residues. V was shortened by 6 bases and J by 4 bases, with 15 bases between the two germline ends. The CDR3 DNA sequence: TGTGCCAGCAGCCATTGGGGCGGAGGAGAGACCCAGTACTTC. It translates to CASSHWGGGETQYF.

In this sample, this clonotype turned up many times. V usage is TRBV5-1 and J usage is TRBJ2-3; a possible D gene is TRBD1 (6 bases). The CDR3 runs 14 residues. V was cut by 4 bases and J by 5 bases, with 14 bases left in between. Germline values: CDR1 SGHRS, CDR2 YFSETQ. The CDR3 DNA is TGCGCCAGCAGCCCGCGACAGGTGCTAGATACGCAGTATTTT. Translating gives CASSPRQVLDTQYF.

This clonotype was picked up many times. This chain connects TRBV5-6 to TRBJ2-7, with 9 bases lining up with TRBD1. CDR1 and CDR2 from the germline V gene are SGHDT and YYEEEE. The length of the CDR3 is 14 residues. J gave up 4 bases and V 5 bases, and 7 bases lay outside the gene matches. This CDR3 reads CASSLGTGRYEQYF. CDR3 sequence (DNA): TGTGCCAGCAGTTTAGGGACAGGGCGATACGAGCAGTACTTC.

This clonotype was seen only once. This rearrangement joins TRBV28 to TRBJ2-3; 9 nucleotides agree with TRBD1. The ends lost 4 bases at V and 4 bases at J; junction bases unmatched: 6. From germline, CDR1 is MDHEN and CDR2 SYDVKM. The CDR3 is made up of 15 amino acids. Written as DNA, the CDR3 is TGTGCCAGCAGTTCCGGGACAGGGTCCCCAGATACGCAGTATTTT. Protein sequence: CASSSGTGSPDTQYF.

The rearrangement joins TRBV6-1 to TRBJ2-7; 10 bases are a match to TRBD2. The CDR3 consists of 15 residues. J was trimmed by 2 bases and V by 5 bases; bases with no gene match: 6. Germline CDR1 and CDR2: MNHNS and SASEGT. The CDR3 DNA reads TGTGCCAGCAGTAATCGGCTAGCGGGAGCCTACGAGCAGTACTTC. Protein sequence: CASSNRLAGAYEQYF.

This clonotype was detected a few times. This chain's CDR3 is CASSPQGRDGYTF. In DNA form, the CDR3 reads TGTGCCAGCAGCCCACAGGGAAGGGATGGCTACACCTTC. The chain links TRBV3-1 to TRBJ1-2; perhaps TRBD1 as D (6 bases). This CDR3 has 13 amino acids. Between the trimmed V and J ends, which lost 4 bases and 6 bases, there was a span of 12 bases. The V gene's germline CDR1 is LGHDT and CDR2 YNNKEL (reference sequence).

This clonotype was picked up many times. This chain uses TRBV2 with TRBJ2-1, with a possible D match to TRBD2 (6 bases). Per the germline V gene, CDR1 is SNHLY and CDR2 is FYNNEI. V dropped 4 bases and J dropped 5 bases, with 9 bases sitting between them. This CDR3 is 13 amino acids long. The CDR3 nucleotides are TGTGCCAGCAGTGGCGGGATAAACAATGAGCAGTTCTTC. Its protein is CASSGGINNEQFF.